The 10 T cell receptor beta chains presented below share a single source sample, sequenced in a study of cytomegalovirus exposure and HLA in healthy donors. PCR employed 60 Vbeta and 13 Jbeta primers. The repertoire was sequenced with immunoSEQ multiplex PCR; TCRdb's copy has only in-frame clones and lacks some. The sample lists approximately 150,000 clones; under 85% were seen once. The material sequenced was PBMCs. These receptors originate from a man younger than 35 in good health and CMV-seronegative.

The V and J genes are TRBV28 and TRBJ2-2; TRBD2 is a possible D gene (6 bases). V gave up 6 bases and J gave up 5 bases, with 16 bases separating them. Germline V CDR1 and CDR2: MDHEN, SYDVKM. This CDR3 spans 15 amino acids. CDR3: CASRLTGTVTGELFF. CDR3 nucleotides: TGTGCCAGCAGACTGACCGGGACTGTGACCGGGGAGCTGTTTTTT.

Only a few counts were recorded for this clone. The CDR3 loop is CASSPGRSGFNQPQHF. DNA for the CDR3: TGTGCCAGCAGCCCCGGGCGGTCAGGGTTCAATCAGCCCCAGCATTTT. The chain is built from TRBV7-9 and TRBJ1-5; D possibly corresponds to TRBD1 (5 bases). CDR3 length equals 16 residues. Germline values: CDR1 SEHNR, CDR2 FQNEAQ (reference sequence). The V end lost 5 bases, the J end lost 3 bases, and 17 bases lay between the germline ends.

The chain links TRBV15 to TRBJ1-1; D gene ambiguous. The V and J ends lost 5 bases and 0 bases respectively, with 22 bases between them. The CDR3 is 18 amino acids. Germline V lookup: CDR1 LNHNV, CDR2 YYDKDF (reference sequence). CDR3: CATSRTNFEILLNTEAFF. The CDR3, as DNA: TGTGCCACCAGCCGTACGAACTTTGAGATCCTTTTGAACACTGAAGCTTTCTTT.

V usage is TRBV29-1 and J usage is TRBJ1-3, with D possibly matching TRBD1 (6 bases). V was shortened by 7 bases and J by 2 bases, with 15 bases between the two germline ends. The CDR3 is 14 amino acids. Germline CDR1 and CDR2: SQVTM and ANQGSEA. This chain's CDR3 is CSDLHRAPGNTIYF. The CDR3 nucleotides read TGCAGCGACCTTCACAGGGCCCCTGGAAACACCATATATTTT.

This clone was found a few times. This sequence joins TRBV5-6 and TRBJ1-1; the match to TRBD1 covers 9 bases. Looked up from germline, CDR1 is SGHDT and CDR2 is YYEEEE. V lost 0 bases and J lost 3; bases outside the gene matches: 0. This CDR3 is built from 14 residues. CDR3 DNA sequence: TGTGCCAGCAGCTTGGGGGACAGGGACACTGAAGCTTTCTTT. Protein: CASSLGDRDTEAFF.

V and J are TRBV7-9 and TRBJ1-3, with unresolved D. Germline V gene lookup returns CDR1 SEHNR and CDR2 FQNEAQ (reference sequence). V was shortened by 4 bases and J by 0 bases, with 10 bases between the two germline ends. The CDR3 runs to 15 residues. CDR3: CASSSGRDSGNTIYF. DNA of the CDR3: TGTGCCAGCAGCTCGGGCCGGGACTCTGGAAACACCATATATTTT.

This clone was recorded once. CDR3 sequence: CASSSGGAGETQYF. CDR3 in DNA: TGCGCCAGCTCAAGCGGGGGGGCGGGAGAGACCCAGTACTTC. The chain has TRBV5-1 and TRBJ2-5, with 10 nucleotides matching TRBD2. In germline, CDR1 is SGHRS, CDR2 YFSETQ. The CDR3 length is 14 residues. Trimming cost V 7 bases and J 4 bases; bases outside gene matches: 7.

The chain uses TRBV28 and TRBJ2-2; 7 nucleotides agree with TRBD2. Germline V gives CDR1 MDHEN, CDR2 SYDVKM. V trimming: 5 bases; J trimming: 12 bases; junction bases outside the gene matches: 6. The CDR3 contains 12 residues. The CDR3 region is CASSPPGGQLFF. The CDR3 region has the DNA TGTGCCAGCAGTCCACCGGGGGGTCAGCTGTTTTTT.

The chain combines TRBV28 with TRBJ1-5; unclear D gene. V lost 5 bases to trimming and J lost 9 bases, with 11 bases between them. The CDR3 has 12 amino acids. Per the germline V gene, CDR1 is MDHEN and CDR2 is SYDVKM. Written as DNA, the CDR3 is TGTGCCAGCAGTCACCAGACTAGGCCCCAGCATTTT. It translates to CASSHQTRPQHF.

V and J are TRBV10-2 and TRBJ2-7, with a possible D match to TRBD2 (5 bases). The CDR3 has 13 residues. Trimming pared 3 bases from V and 0 bases from J, leaving 6 bases between. CDR1 is WSHSY and CDR2 is SAAADI in the germline V gene. The CDR3 DNA sequence: TGCGCCAGCAGTGAACGGGACTCCTACGAGCAGTACTTC. Translation gives CASSERDSYEQYF.